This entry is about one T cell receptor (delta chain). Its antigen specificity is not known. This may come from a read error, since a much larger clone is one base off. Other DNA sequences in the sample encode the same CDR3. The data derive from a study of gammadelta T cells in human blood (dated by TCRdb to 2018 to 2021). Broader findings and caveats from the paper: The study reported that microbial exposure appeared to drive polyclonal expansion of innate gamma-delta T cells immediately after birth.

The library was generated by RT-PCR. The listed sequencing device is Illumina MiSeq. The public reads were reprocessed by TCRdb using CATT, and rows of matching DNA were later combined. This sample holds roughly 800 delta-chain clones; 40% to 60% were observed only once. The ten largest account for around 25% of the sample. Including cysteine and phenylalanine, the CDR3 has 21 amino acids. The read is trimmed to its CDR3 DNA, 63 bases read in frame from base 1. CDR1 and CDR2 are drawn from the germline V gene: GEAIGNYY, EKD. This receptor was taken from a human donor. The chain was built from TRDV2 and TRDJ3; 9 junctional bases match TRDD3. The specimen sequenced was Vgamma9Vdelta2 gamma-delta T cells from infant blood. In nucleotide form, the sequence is TGTGCCTGTGACACCGTAAAACCTGGGGGATTCGAGCTCTGGGACACTCGACAGATGTTTTTC. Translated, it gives CACDTVKPGGFELWDTRQMFF.